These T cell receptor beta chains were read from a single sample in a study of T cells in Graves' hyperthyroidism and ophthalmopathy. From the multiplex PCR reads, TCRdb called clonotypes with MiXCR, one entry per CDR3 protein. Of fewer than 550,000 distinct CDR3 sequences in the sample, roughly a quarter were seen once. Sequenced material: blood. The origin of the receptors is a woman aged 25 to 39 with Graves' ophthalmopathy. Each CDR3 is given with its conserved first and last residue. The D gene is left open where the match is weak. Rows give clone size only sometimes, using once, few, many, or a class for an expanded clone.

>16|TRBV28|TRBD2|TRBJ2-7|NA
CASSSLGLAGIYEQYF
TGTGCCAGCAGTTCTCTTGGACTAGCGGGGATCTACGAGCAGTACTTC
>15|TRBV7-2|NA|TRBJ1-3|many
CASSPHSRSGNTIYF
TGTGCCAGCAGCCCCCACAGCCGCTCTGGAAACACCATATATTTT
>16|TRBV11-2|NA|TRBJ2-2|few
CASSSRTSPNTGELFF
TGTGCCAGCAGCTCCAGGACCTCCCCGAACACCGGGGAGCTGTTTTTT
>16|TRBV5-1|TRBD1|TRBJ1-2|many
CASSLGFGDSGNGYTF
TGCGCCAGCAGCTTGGGCTTCGGGGACAGTGGGAATGGCTACACCTTC
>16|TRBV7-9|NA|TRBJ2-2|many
CASSPTPSRADGELFF
TGTGCCAGCAGCCCTACCCCCTCCAGGGCCGACGGGGAGCTGTTTTTT
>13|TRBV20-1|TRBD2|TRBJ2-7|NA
CSSRTSGAYEQYF
TGCAGTTCCCGGACTAGCGGGGCCTACGAGCAGTACTTC
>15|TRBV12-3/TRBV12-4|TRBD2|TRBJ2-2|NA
CASSSWTSGGGELFF
TGTGCCAGCAGTTCCTGGACTAGCGGGGGTGGGGAGCTGTTTTTT
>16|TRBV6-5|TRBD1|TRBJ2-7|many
CASSQIGQGRTYEQYF
TGTGCCAGCAGTCAGATCGGACAGGGAAGGACCTACGAGCAGTACTTC
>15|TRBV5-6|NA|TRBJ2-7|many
CASSLSVWFTYEQYF
TGTGCCAGCAGCTTGTCGGTCTGGTTCACCTACGAGCAGTACTTC
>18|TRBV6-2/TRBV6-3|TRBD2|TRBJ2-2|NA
CASRGTSGYTPLGGELFF
TGTGCCAGCAGAGGGACTAGCGGGTATACTCCTTTGGGCGGGGAGCTGTTTTTT
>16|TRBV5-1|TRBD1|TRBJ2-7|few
CASSLDPDRGLWEQYF
TGCGCCAGCAGCTTGGACCCGGACAGGGGGCTGTGGGAGCAGTACTTC
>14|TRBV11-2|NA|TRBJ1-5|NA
CASSMSGDNQPQHF
TGTGCCAGTAGTATGTCAGGGGATAATCAGCCCCAGCATTTT
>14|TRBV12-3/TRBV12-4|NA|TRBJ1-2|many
CASRSEEANYGYTF
TGTGCCAGCAGAAGCGAGGAGGCTAACTATGGCTACACCTTC
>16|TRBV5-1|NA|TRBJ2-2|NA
CASGRAGFLDTGELFF
TGCGCCAGCGGACGGGCGGGCTTCTTGGACACCGGGGAGCTGTTTTTT
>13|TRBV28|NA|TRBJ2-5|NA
CASSTGQKETQYF
TGTGCCAGCAGTACTGGACAGAAAGAGACCCAGTACTTC
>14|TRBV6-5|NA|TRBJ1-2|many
CASSYSYELYGYTF
TGTGCCAGCAGTTACTCGTACGAGCTCTATGGCTACACCTTC
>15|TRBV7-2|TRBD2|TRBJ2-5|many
CASGPGLAVVETQYF
TGTGCCAGCGGACCGGGACTAGCAGTTGTTGAGACCCAGTACTTC
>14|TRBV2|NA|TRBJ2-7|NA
CASASGTVSYEQYF
TGTGCCAGCGCTTCCGGGACGGTCTCCTACGAGCAGTACTTC
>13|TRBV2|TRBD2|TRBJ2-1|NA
CASIAGGDNEQFF
TGTGCCAGCATAGCGGGGGGCGACAATGAGCAGTTCTTC
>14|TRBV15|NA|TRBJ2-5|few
CATSRVGGEETQYF
TGTGCCACCAGCAGAGTGGGCGGAGAAGAGACCCAGTACTTC
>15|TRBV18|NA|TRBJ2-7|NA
CASSPEADPSYEQYF
TGTGCCAGCTCCCCAGAGGCTGACCCCTCCTACGAGCAGTACTTC
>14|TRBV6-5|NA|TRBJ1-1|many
CASTSTEGMGEAFF
TGTGCCAGCACCTCCACAGAGGGGATGGGTGAAGCTTTCTTT
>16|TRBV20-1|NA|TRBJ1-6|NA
CSALKRGSSYNSPLHF
TGCAGTGCTCTCAAAAGGGGTAGCTCCTATAATTCACCCCTCCACTTT
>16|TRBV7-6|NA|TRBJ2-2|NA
CASSLALGEHTGELFF
TGTGCCAGCAGCTTAGCGTTAGGGGAGCACACCGGGGAGCTGTTTTTT
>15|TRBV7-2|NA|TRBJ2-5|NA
CASSFSSAEQETQYF
TGTGCCAGCAGCTTTTCTAGCGCCGAGCAAGAGACCCAGTACTTC
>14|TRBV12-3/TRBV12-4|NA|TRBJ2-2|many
CASSNRVPTGELFF
TGTGCCAGCAGTAACAGGGTACCCACCGGGGAGCTGTTTTTT
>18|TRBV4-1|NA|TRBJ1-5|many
CASSQDPPKIFAHQPQHF
TGCGCCAGCAGCCAAGATCCGCCCAAGATATTTGCCCATCAGCCCCAGCATTTT
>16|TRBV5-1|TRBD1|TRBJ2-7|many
CASSLAVTGPIYEQYF
TGCGCCAGCAGCTTGGCGGTGACAGGGCCCATCTACGAGCAGTACTTC
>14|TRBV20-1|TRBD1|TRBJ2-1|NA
CSAPSGQGANEQFF
TGCAGTGCTCCTTCGGGACAGGGGGCGAATGAGCAGTTCTTC
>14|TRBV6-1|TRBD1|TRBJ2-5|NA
CASDDRGGEETQYF
TGTGCCAGTGACGACAGGGGGGGTGAAGAGACCCAGTACTTC
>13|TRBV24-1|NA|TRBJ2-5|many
CATSDSAQETQYF
TGTGCCACCAGTGATTCCGCCCAAGAGACCCAGTACTTC
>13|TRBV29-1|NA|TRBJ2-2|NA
CSVDGARAGELFF
TGCAGCGTTGATGGGGCGCGGGCCGGGGAGCTGTTTTTT
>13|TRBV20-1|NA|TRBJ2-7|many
CSALPGRSYEQYF
TGCAGTGCTCTCCCGGGACGGTCCTACGAGCAGTACTTC
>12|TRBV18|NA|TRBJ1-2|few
CASSPEDYGYTF
TGTGCCAGCTCACCGGAGGACTATGGCTACACCTTC
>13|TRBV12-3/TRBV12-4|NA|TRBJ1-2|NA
CASSSGGGHGYTF
TGTGCCAGCAGTTCGGGCGGGGGCCATGGCTACACCTTC
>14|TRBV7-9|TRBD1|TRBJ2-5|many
CASSTRQGRETQYF
TGTGCCAGCAGCACTAGACAGGGGAGAGAGACCCAGTACTTC
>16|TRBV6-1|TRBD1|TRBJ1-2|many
CASSRGQRTMGYGYTF
TGTGCCAGCAGCCGGGGACAGCGGACGATGGGCTATGGCTACACCTTC
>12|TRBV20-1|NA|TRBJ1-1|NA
CSARFGRTEAFF
TGCAGTGCTAGGTTTGGACGGACTGAAGCTTTCTTT
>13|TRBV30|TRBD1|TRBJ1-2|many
CAWGQGGDYGYTF
TGTGCCTGGGGACAGGGAGGGGACTATGGCTACACCTTC
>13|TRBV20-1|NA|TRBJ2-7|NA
CSARVGIVYEQYF
TGCAGTGCTAGAGTGGGGATCGTGTACGAGCAGTACTTC
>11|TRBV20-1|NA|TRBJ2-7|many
CSARWGNEQYF
TGCAGTGCTAGGTGGGGAAACGAGCAGTACTTC
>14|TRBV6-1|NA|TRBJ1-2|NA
CASSDSGAVYGYTF
TGTGCCAGCAGTGATAGTGGGGCAGTATATGGCTACACCTTC